These T cell receptor beta chains were read from a single sample in a study of CD8+CD57+ T cells in acquired aplastic anemia. TCRdb ran MiXCR on the reads and lists one entry per CDR3 protein. Found here are 250,000 to 350,000 distinct CDR3 sequences, roughly three fifths of them singletons; the top ten hold roughly 8%. Sequencing was performed on sorted CD4+, CD8+, or CD8+CD57+ T cells (not recorded which) from PBMCs. Receptors were obtained from a human donor with severe aplastic anemia or a healthy control (not recorded which). CDR3s include the opening cysteine and the closing phenylalanine or tryptophan. The order of the fields is V gene, D gene, clone size, J gene, CDR3 protein, CDR3 DNA. A D gene is named only where the DNA matches it firmly. Clone size is stated in some rows and not others, as once, few, many or a class when expanded.

TRBV7-3	TRBD1	-	TRBJ2-1	CASSLQQGTYNEQFF	TGTGCCAGCAGCTTACAACAGGGGACCTACAATGAGCAGTTCTTC
TRBV19	TRBD2	many	TRBJ2-1	CASYPSGLDLYNEQFF	TGTGCCTCTTATCCCAGTGGACTAGATCTTTACAATGAGCAGTTCTTC
TRBV9	TRBD1	-	TRBJ2-1	CASSLRDRGFNEQFF	TGTGCCAGCAGCTTACGGGACAGGGGTTTCAATGAGCAGTTCTTC
TRBV20-1	-	once	TRBJ2-1	CSARSGLFHNEQFF	TGCAGTGCTCGTAGCGGTCTTTTTCACAATGAGCAGTTCTTC
TRBV2	TRBD2	-	TRBJ2-7	CASSGGLAGHEQYF	TGTGCCAGCAGTGGGGGACTAGCGGGGCACGAGCAGTACTTC
TRBV6-2/TRBV6-3	TRBD2	few	TRBJ2-7	CAHAGVSYEQYF	TGTGCACACGCGGGGGTGAGTTACGAGCAGTACTTC
TRBV10-3	-	-	TRBJ1-6	CAMRGEPNSLLHF	TGTGCCATGAGGGGGGAACCAAATTCACTCCTCCACTTT
TRBV12-3/TRBV12-4	TRBD1	-	TRBJ1-2	CASNSGGTAGNYGYTF	TGTGCCAGTAACAGCGGAGGGACAGCGGGTAACTATGGCTACACCTTC
TRBV7-9	TRBD2	-	TRBJ2-7	CASSLRSGSGTYEQYF	TGTGCCAGCAGCTTACGGTCGGGTAGCGGGACCTACGAGCAGTACTTC
TRBV5-6	TRBD2	-	TRBJ2-1	CASTGLAGGPTYNEQFF	TGTGCCAGCACGGGACTAGCGGGGGGTCCAACCTACAATGAGCAGTTCTTC
TRBV7-3	-	-	TRBJ1-3	CASSSSRHYGNTIYF	TGTGCCAGCAGCTCAAGCAGGCATTATGGAAACACCATATATTTT
TRBV7-2	TRBD1	-	TRBJ1-6	CASSSRQGGRSPLHF	TGTGCCAGCAGCTCCCGACAGGGAGGTCGATCACCCCTCCACTTT
TRBV5-1	TRBD2	many	TRBJ2-3	CASETSGASTDTQYF	TGCGCCAGTGAGACTAGCGGGGCGAGCACAGATACGCAGTATTTT
TRBV7-6	TRBD1	-	TRBJ2-3	CASSLETGLTDTQYF	TGTGCCAGCAGCTTAGAGACAGGGTTGACAGATACGCAGTATTTT
TRBV5-1	-	-	TRBJ1-2	CASSSGPVYGYTF	TGCGCCAGCAGCTCGGGTCCGGTCTATGGCTACACCTTC
TRBV15	-	-	TRBJ2-3	CATSRDTPGTDTQYF	TGTGCCACCAGCAGGGACACACCCGGCACAGATACGCAGTATTTT
TRBV5-4	TRBD2	-	TRBJ2-3	CASSSRTSGPTDTQYF	TGTGCCAGCAGCTCCCGCACTAGCGGCCCCACAGATACGCAGTATTTT
TRBV14	TRBD2	many	TRBJ2-2	CASSQERGLAGRTGELFF	TGTGCCAGCAGCCAAGAGAGGGGACTAGCGGGGCGCACCGGGGAGCTGTTTTTT
TRBV10-1	TRBD2	-	TRBJ2-3	CASSETGGAGDTQYF	TGCGCCAGCAGTGAGACCGGGGGGGCGGGAGATACGCAGTATTTT
TRBV14	TRBD1	-	TRBJ1-6	CASSQDGTGVSSPLHF	TGTGCCAGCAGCCAAGACGGGACAGGGGTCTCTTCACCCCTCCACTTT
TRBV9	TRBD2	-	TRBJ2-7	CASSVGPGLVGYEQYF	TGTGCCAGCAGCGTAGGCCCCGGACTAGTGGGGTACGAGCAGTACTTC
TRBV5-1	-	-	TRBJ1-4	CASSYPGDEKLFF	TGCGCCAGCAGCTACCCTGGGGATGAAAAACTGTTTTTT